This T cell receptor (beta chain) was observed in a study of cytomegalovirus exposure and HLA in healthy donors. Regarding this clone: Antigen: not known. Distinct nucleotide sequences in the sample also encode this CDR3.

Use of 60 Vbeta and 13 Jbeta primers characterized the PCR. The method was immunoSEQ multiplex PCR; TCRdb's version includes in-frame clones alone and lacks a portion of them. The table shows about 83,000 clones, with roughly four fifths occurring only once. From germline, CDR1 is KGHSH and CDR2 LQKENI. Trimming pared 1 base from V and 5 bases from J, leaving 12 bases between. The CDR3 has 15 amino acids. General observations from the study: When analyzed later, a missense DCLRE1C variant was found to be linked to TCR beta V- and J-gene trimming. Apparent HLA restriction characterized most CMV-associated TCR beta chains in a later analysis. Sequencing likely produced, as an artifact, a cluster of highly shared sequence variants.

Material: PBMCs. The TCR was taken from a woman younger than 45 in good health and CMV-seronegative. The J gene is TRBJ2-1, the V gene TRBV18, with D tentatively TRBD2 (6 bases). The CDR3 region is CASSPLTGENNEQFF. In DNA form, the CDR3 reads TGTGCCAGCTCACCACTTACGGGAGAGAACAATGAGCAGTTCTTC. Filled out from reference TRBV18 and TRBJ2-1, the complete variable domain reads NAGVMQNPRHLVRRRGQEARLRCSPMKGHSHVYWYRQLPEEGLKFMVYLQKENIIDESGMPKERFSAEFPKEGPSILRIQQVVRGDSAAYFCASSPLTGENNEQFFGPGTRLTVL.